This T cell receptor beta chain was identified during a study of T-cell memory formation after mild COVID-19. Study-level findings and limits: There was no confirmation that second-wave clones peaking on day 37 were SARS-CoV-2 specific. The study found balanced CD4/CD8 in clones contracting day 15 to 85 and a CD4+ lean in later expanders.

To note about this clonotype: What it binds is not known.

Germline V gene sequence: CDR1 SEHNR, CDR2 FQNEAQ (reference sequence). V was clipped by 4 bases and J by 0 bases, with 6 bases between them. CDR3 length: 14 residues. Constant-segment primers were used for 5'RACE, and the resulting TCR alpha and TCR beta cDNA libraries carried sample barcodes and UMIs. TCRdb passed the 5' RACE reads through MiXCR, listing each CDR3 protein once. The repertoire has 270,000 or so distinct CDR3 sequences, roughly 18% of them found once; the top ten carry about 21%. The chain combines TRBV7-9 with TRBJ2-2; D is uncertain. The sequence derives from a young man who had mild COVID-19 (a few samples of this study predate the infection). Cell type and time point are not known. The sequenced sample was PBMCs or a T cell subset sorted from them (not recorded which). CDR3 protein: CASSSDSNTGELFF. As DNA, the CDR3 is TGTGCCAGCAGCTCGGATTCGAACACCGGGGAGCTGTTTTTT.